This T cell receptor beta chain was captured by sequencing in a study of blood T cell repertoires in COVID-19. The overall study: Acute and convalescent COVID-19 specimens originated in the United States, Italy and Spain. PBMCs, B-cell-depleted T cells, or T cells were the source of the cDNA or gDNA that made up the material.

The CDR3 is 14 amino acids. The trim removed 5 bases at V and 2 bases at J, leaving 3 bases unmatched. Looked up from germline, CDR1 is LNHDA and CDR2 is SQIVND (reference sequence). Original processing notes: Amplifying reference gene primers gave estimates of nucleated cell counts. Assay: immunoSEQ multiplex PCR; the TCRdb copy retains only in-frame clones and omits some. V and J calls and clone size follow that table, whereas D and trimming were derived from the DNA. Of about 170,000 clones listed, about 88% were seen once; the top ten hold under 30%. This TCR was sampled from a man aged 55-75 years with acute or convalescent COVID-19. Sequenced sample: peripheral blood. The chain uses TRBV19 and TRBJ1-2, with TRBD1 identical over 9 bases. CDR3 sequence (DNA): TGTGCCAGTAGTCGAGGACAGGGGAACTATGGCTACACCTTC. It specifies CASSRGQGNYGYTF.